Shown below are 14 T cell receptor beta chains from a single sample sequenced in a study of blood T cell repertoires in COVID-19. Only in-frame clones appear in the TCRdb table, and some are missing; sequencing was by immunoSEQ multiplex PCR. The profile shows fewer than 250,000 clones, around 81% of them singletons. The sequenced sample consisted of peripheral blood. The receptors stem from a man aged 55 to 70 with COVID-19, enrolled during active disease.

The J gene is TRBJ2-1, the V gene TRBV27; possible D gene TRBD1, 6 bases. CDR1 is MNHEY and CDR2 is SMNVEV in the germline V gene (reference sequence). The CDR3 has 13 residues. V gave up 3 bases and J gave up 6 bases, with 9 bases separating them. The CDR3 sequence: CASSFRTANEQFF. DNA for the CDR3: TGTGCCAGCAGTTTTCGGACAGCCAATGAGCAGTTCTTC.

The gene calls are TRBV4-1 and TRBJ1-5; 8 nucleotides match TRBD1. There are 16 residues in the CDR3. With 6 bases clipped from V and 5 bases from J, the junction kept 12 bases outside the gene matches. Germline assignment: CDR1 MGHRA and CDR2 YSYEKL. The CDR3 nucleotides read TGCGCCAGCAGAGAGCGGCTTAGACAGGGGTATCAGCCCCAGCATTTT. Its protein product is CASRERLRQGYQPQHF.

The chain links TRBV5-1 to TRBJ2-2; D is perhaps TRBD2 (5 bases). The CDR3 has 16 amino acids. V lost 0 bases and J 3 bases, leaving 12 bases between the germline ends. Germline V lookup: CDR1 SGHRS, CDR2 YFSETQ. Here the CDR3 reads CASSLAAWRDTGELFF. The CDR3, as DNA: TGCGCCAGCAGCTTGGCGGCATGGCGGGACACCGGGGAGCTGTTTTTT.

Here the CDR3 reads CASSQSPGTRINQPQHF. The CDR3 coding sequence is TGTGCCAGCAGCCAATCCCCGGGGACTCGTATCAATCAGCCCCAGCATTTT. The V call is TRBV7-2, the J call TRBJ1-5; TRBD1 is a possible D gene (5 bases). Trimming pared 5 bases from V and 3 bases from J, leaving 20 bases between. Germline lookup yields CDR1 SGHTA and CDR2 FQGNSA. CDR3 length: 17 residues. Looking up the rest from reference TRBV7-2 and TRBJ1-5 gives the full variable domain: GAGVSQSPSNKVTEKGKDVELRCDPISGHTALYWYRQSLGQGLEFLIYFQGNSAPDKSGLPSDRFSAERTGGSVSTLTIQRTQQEDSAVYLCASSQSPGTRINQPQHFGDGTRLSIL.

The genes are TRBV3-1 (or the pseudogene TRBV3-2) and TRBJ2-1; unclear D gene. The CDR3 contains 14 residues. V lost 0 bases to trimming and J lost 8 bases, with 11 bases between them. Germline CDR1 reads LGHDT; CDR2 reads YNNKEL (reference sequence). CDR3 nucleotides: TGTGCCAGCAGCCAAGATCCCAACTTGGATGAGCAGTTCTTC. Translated: CASSQDPNLDEQFF.

This chain joins TRBV19 and TRBJ2-5; TRBD1 aligns across 9 bases. This CDR3 has 16 amino acids. Germline-derived CDR1 and CDR2 are LNHDA and SQIVND (reference sequence). J lost 5 bases, V lost 6 bases, and 13 bases had no gene match. The chain's CDR3 is CASSRLEQGAKETQYF. The DNA for the CDR3 is TGTGCCAGTAGCCGACTAGAACAGGGGGCCAAGGAGACCCAGTACTTC.

The V gene is TRBV15, the J gene TRBJ2-2; D gene unclear. Germline loops: CDR1 LNHNV, CDR2 YYDKDF (reference sequence). Trimming took off 3 bases at V and 6 bases at J, with 17 bases between the two ends. The CDR3 is made up of 16 amino acids. The CDR3 is CATSSPPAVGSGELFF. CDR3 in DNA: TGTGCCACCAGCAGTCCCCCCGCGGTTGGCTCCGGGGAGCTGTTTTTT.

This chain connects TRBV5-5 to TRBJ1-3; tentative D call: TRBD1 (5 bases). Trimming removed 3 bases at V and 0 bases at J, with 13 bases between. Germline values: CDR1 SGHKS, CDR2 YYEKEE (reference sequence). The CDR3 spans 16 residues. DNA for the CDR3: TGTGCCAGCAGCTGGATGGACATACCCTCTGGAAACACCATATATTTT. Its translation: CASSWMDIPSGNTIYF.

J is TRBJ1-1 and V is TRBV4-1, with no clear D. Per germline, CDR1 MGHRA and CDR2 YSYEKL. V lost 5 bases and J lost 0, with 7 bases in between. The CDR3 totals 13 residues. As DNA, the CDR3 is TGCGCCAGCAGCGGCAGGTTGAACACTGAAGCTTTCTTT. Its protein product is CASSGRLNTEAFF.

CDR3 loop: CASTPFREGHEQFF. The CDR3 nucleotides are TGTGCCAGCACCCCGTTTCGGGAGGGCCATGAGCAGTTCTTC. The rearrangement uses TRBV11-2 and TRBJ2-1; 8 nucleotides match TRBD2. Looked up from germline, CDR1 is SGHAT and CDR2 is FQNNGV. The CDR3 length is 14 residues. The ends lost 7 bases at V and 8 bases at J; junction bases unmatched: 10.

The genes are TRBV29-1 and TRBJ1-2, with a weak D call TRBD1 (6 bases). In germline, CDR1 is SQVTM, CDR2 ANQGSEA. CDR3 length equals 12 residues. The V end lost 4 bases, the J end lost 2 bases, and 8 bases lay between the germline ends. The CDR3 region is CSVGDRNYGYTF. As DNA, the CDR3 is TGCAGCGTTGGCGACAGGAACTATGGCTACACCTTC.

The rearrangement links TRBV7-9 to TRBJ1-2; D perhaps matches TRBD1 (6 bases). The CDR3 sequence is 15 residues long. V was trimmed by 5 bases and J by 8 bases, leaving 21 bases between them. Germline V gene data show CDR1 as SEHNR and CDR2 as FQNEAQ (reference sequence). This chain's CDR3 is CASSVFLNREGGYTF. CDR3 sequence (DNA): TGTGCCAGCAGCGTATTCCTCAACAGGGAGGGGGGCTACACCTTC.

The chain is built from TRBV7-9 and TRBJ1-1, with D possibly being TRBD1 (6 bases). The germline V and J ends were trimmed by 2 bases and 1 base, with 11 bases remaining between them. The CDR3 is made up of 15 amino acids. CDR1 and CDR2 from the germline V gene are SEHNR and FQNEAQ (reference sequence). The CDR3, as DNA: TGTGCCAGCAGCTTACGCAGGGGCGGGAACACTGAAGCTTTCTTT. Amino acid sequence: CASSLRRGGNTEAFF.

The chain combines TRBV21-1 with TRBJ1-4; the table's D call TRBD1 went unverified against the DNA. TRBV21-1 is classified as a pseudogene. There are 17 residues in the CDR3. CDR3 nucleotide sequence: TGTGCCAGCAGCAAAGGAAAAGGGGATGGAACTAATGAAAAACTGTTTTTT. This translates into CASSKGKGDGTNEKLFF.